This T cell receptor beta chain is drawn from a study of T cells in Graves' hyperthyroidism and ophthalmopathy. The sample holds many counts of this clonotype. Its antigen is as yet unknown. J was trimmed by 4 bases and V by 5 bases; bases with no gene match: 5. Looked up from germline, CDR1 is SQVTM and CDR2 is ANQGSEA. The CDR3 runs to 13 residues. The investigators amplified TCR beta CDR3 regions from RNA transcripts. TCR CDR3 regions were first amplified by RT-PCR with HTBI primers. From the multiplex PCR reads, TCRdb called clonotypes with MiXCR, one entry per CDR3 protein. The sample gives approximately 700,000 distinct CDR3 sequences, just under 45% of which show up once; 7% to 7.5% is in the top ten. Broader study findings: Through a model of 13 V-J features, ophthalmopathy was separated from stable hyperthyroidism.

Thyroid ultrasound and orbital computed tomography, with clinical symptoms and serum thyroxine and TRAb, informed diagnoses. This sequence joins TRBV29-1 and TRBJ2-5; 9 bases are shared with TRBD2. Material: peripheral blood or thyroid tissue (not recorded which). The receptor was isolated from an adult man with Graves' disease, either hyperthyroidism or ophthalmopathy (not recorded which). The CDR3 DNA is TGCAGCGTTCTCGGCGGGAGGGGAGAGACCCAGTACTTC. It codes for CSVLGGRGETQYF.